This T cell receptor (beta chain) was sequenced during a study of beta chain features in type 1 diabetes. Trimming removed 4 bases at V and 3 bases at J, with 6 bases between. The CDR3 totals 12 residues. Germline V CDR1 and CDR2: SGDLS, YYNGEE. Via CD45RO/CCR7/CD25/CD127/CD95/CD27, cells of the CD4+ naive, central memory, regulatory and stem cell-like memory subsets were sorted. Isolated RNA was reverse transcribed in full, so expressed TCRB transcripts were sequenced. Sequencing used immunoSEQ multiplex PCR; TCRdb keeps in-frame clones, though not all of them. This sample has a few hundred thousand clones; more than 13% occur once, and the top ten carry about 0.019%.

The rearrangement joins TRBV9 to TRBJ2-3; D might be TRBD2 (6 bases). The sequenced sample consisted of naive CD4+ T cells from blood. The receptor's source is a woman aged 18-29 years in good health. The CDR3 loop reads CASSRGTDTQYF. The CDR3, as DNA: TGTGCCAGCAGCCGGGGGACAGATACGCAGTATTTT.